The following is a T cell receptor beta chain sequence with its context. The length of the CDR3 is 15 residues. Trimming stripped 5 bases from V and 6 bases from J, with 17 bases between. Germline CDR1 MDHEN, CDR2 SYDVKM. The data belong to a study of shared clonotypes between healthy human individuals. Method: immunoSEQ multiplex PCR; TCRdb's copy keeps in-frame clones and lacks some. This table has under 2.5 million clones, around 92% appearing once. This chain links TRBV28 with TRBJ1-3; the D gene is possibly TRBD1 (5 bases). Sequencing input: naive CD4+ T cells from PBMCs. Sample subset: CD45RA+ positively selected. The clonotype was recovered from a man aged 18 to 30 in good health. Some clones in this sample may be carry-over from other donors' samples. CDR3 residues: CASSGVGDAANTIYF. The CDR3 DNA reads TGTGCCAGCAGTGGGGTGGGGGATGCAGCAAACACCATATATTTT.